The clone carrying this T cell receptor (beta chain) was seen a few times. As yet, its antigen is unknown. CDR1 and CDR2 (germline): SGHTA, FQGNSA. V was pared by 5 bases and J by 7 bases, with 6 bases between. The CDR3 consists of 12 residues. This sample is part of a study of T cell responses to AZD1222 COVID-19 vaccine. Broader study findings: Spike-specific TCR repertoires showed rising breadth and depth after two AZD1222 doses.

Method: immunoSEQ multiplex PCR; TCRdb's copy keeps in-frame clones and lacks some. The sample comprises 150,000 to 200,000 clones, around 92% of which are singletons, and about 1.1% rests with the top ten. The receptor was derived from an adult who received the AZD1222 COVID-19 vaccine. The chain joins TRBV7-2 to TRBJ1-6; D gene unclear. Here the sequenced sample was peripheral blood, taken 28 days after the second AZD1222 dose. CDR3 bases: TGTGCCAGCAGCCAAACGAATTCACCCCTCCACTTT. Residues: CASSQTNSPLHF.